This TCR beta chain stems from a study of radiotherapy plus CTLA-4 blockade in lung cancer. CDR1 SGHRS and CDR2 YFSETQ come from the germline V gene. The CDR3 runs to 13 residues. V was trimmed by 4 bases and J by 2 bases, leaving 10 bases between them. Patients had chemo-refractory metastatic non-small-cell lung cancer and received focal radiation plus CTLA-4 blockade that used ipilimumab. Produced via immunoSEQ multiplex PCR; TCRdb's table is partial and in-frame only. The sample records around 130,000 clones, over 80% being singletons. Sequencing used peripheral blood, obtained from a patient treated with radiotherapy plus ipilimumab. The J gene is TRBJ2-7, the V gene TRBV5-1, with D possibly TRBD2 on 6 matching bases. The sequence came from a human donor with non-small cell lung cancer that progressed on radiotherapy plus ipilimumab. CDR3 amino acids: CASSPTSAYEQYF. As DNA, the CDR3 is TGCGCCAGCAGCCCGACTAGTGCCTACGAGCAGTACTTC.